Shown below are 4 T cell receptor beta chains from a single sample sequenced in a study of regulatory T cells in long-lasting Graves disease. Library construction for TCR beta used iRepertoire HTBI primers and Arm-PCR of CDR3 regions. From the multiplex PCR reads, TCRdb called clonotypes with MiXCR, one entry per CDR3 protein. Found here are roughly 500,000 distinct CDR3 sequences, about 22% of them singletons; the top ten hold roughly 7%. Time point reported: persistent/refractory GD, antithyroid drugs over 5 years with positive TRAb. Researchers made the TCR library from RNA that was extracted from PBMCs. Sequencing was performed on peripheral blood mononuclear cells (PBMCs), taken when the disease was refractory, from a patient treated with antithyroid drugs. The receptors originated from a female donor with Graves disease.

This clonotype was seen at least ten times. The chain carries TRBV28 and TRBJ1-5; no clear D. V was cut by 5 bases and J by 4 bases, with 18 bases left in between. CDR3 length equals 16 residues. The germline V gene has CDR1 MDHEN and CDR2 SYDVKM. The chain's CDR3 is CASSRDRLLLNQPQHF. The DNA of the CDR3 is TGTGCCAGCAGTCGCGATAGACTCCTCCTTAATCAGCCCCAGCATTTT.

The table lists this clonotype with many counts. This chain uses TRBV2 with TRBJ1-1; 7 bases agree with TRBD1. Per the germline V gene, CDR1 is SNHLY and CDR2 is FYNNEI. J gave up 1 base and V 4 bases, and 3 bases lay outside the gene matches. CDR3 length: 14 amino acids. CDR3 region: CASSATGKNTEAFF. CDR3 in DNA: TGTGCCAGCAGTGCGACAGGGAAGAACACTGAAGCTTTCTTT.

This clonotype has just a few counts. The V gene is TRBV29-1, the J gene TRBJ1-2; D remains unclear. This CDR3 is 12 amino acids long. Germline V gene lookup returns CDR1 SQVTM and CDR2 ANQGSEA. Trimming stripped 2 bases from V and 4 bases from J, with 8 bases between. CDR3 DNA: TGCAGCGTTGAAAAAGGGCTCTATGGCTACACCTTC. Encoded protein: CSVEKGLYGYTF.

This clonotype turned up a few times. The V gene is TRBV24-1, the J gene TRBJ2-2; D possibly corresponds to TRBD1 (5 bases). The CDR3 is made up of 15 amino acids. Germline V gives CDR1 KGHDR, CDR2 SFDVKD. The V and J ends lost 4 bases and 0 bases respectively, with 8 bases between them. CDR3 in DNA: TGTGCCACCAGTGAAGGGGCATCGAACACCGGGGAGCTGTTTTTT. Protein sequence: CATSEGASNTGELFF.